Each of the 22 T cell receptor beta chains below was sequenced from the same sample in a study of radiotherapy plus CTLA-4 blockade in lung cancer. The assay was immunoSEQ multiplex PCR, and TCRdb's table has in-frame clones only and misses some. This sample has about 19,000 clones, with roughly 83% found just once. Sequenced here: peripheral blood, sampled from a patient treated with radiotherapy plus ipilimumab. The receptors here all came from a human donor with non-small cell lung cancer whose response to radiotherapy plus ipilimumab could not be evaluated.

The chain has TRBV29-1 and TRBJ2-7, with 7 bases lining up with TRBD2. CDR3 length: 12 residues. Germline V gene lookup returns CDR1 SQVTM and CDR2 ANQGSEA. Germline trimming cut 4 bases from V and 4 bases from J; bases unmatched to any gene: 4. CDR3 protein: CSVGGGRYEQYF. DNA of the CDR3: TGCAGCGTTGGCGGCGGGAGATACGAGCAGTACTTC.

This sequence joins TRBV28 and TRBJ1-2; D not certain. The CDR3 consists of 14 residues. The V gene's germline CDR1 is MDHEN and CDR2 SYDVKM. V was shortened by 6 bases and J by 1 base, with 12 bases between the two germline ends. The CDR3 DNA sequence: TGTGCCAGCAGATACAGTGCTTATAACTATGGCTACACCTTC. Its protein product is CASRYSAYNYGYTF.

The rearrangement joins TRBV28 to TRBJ2-2; the match to TRBD2 covers 7 bases. The germline gives CDR1 MDHEN, CDR2 SYDVKM. The CDR3 is made up of 14 amino acids. Trimming removed 7 bases from V and 7 bases from J; junction bases left unmatched: 9. CDR3 nucleotides: TGTGCCAGCACGGGGGGATTGATTGTCGGGGAGCTGTTTTTT. Amino acids: CASTGGLIVGELFF.

The CDR3 loop is CASSLHNRGYEQYF. The CDR3 coding sequence is TGCGCCAGCAGCTTGCATAACAGAGGGTACGAGCAGTACTTC. The genes are TRBV5-1 and TRBJ2-7; tentatively, D is TRBD2 (5 bases). The germline gives CDR1 SGHRS, CDR2 YFSETQ. V was cut by 1 base and J by 4 bases, with 12 bases left in between. The CDR3 extends over 14 amino acids.

This clone has only a few counts. J is TRBJ2-7 and V is TRBV4-3, with D perhaps matching TRBD2 (6 bases). V was trimmed by 4 bases and J by 5 bases, leaving 24 bases between them. The CDR3 length is 17 residues. In germline, CDR1 is LGHNA, CDR2 YSLEER. The CDR3 loop is CASSLGGAGYFGDEQYF. CDR3 in DNA: TGCGCCAGCAGCCTCGGCGGGGCAGGGTATTTCGGCGACGAGCAGTACTTC.

The chain uses TRBV10-3 and TRBJ1-5; 7 nucleotides match TRBD1. The V and J ends lost 3 bases and 4 bases, in that order; junction bases with no gene match: 6. Germline loops: CDR1 ENHRY, CDR2 SYGVKD. The CDR3 totals 15 residues. The CDR3 loop reads CAISDLTGSNQPQHF. Here the CDR3 DNA reads TGTGCCATCAGTGATTTGACAGGGTCGAATCAGCCCCAGCATTTT.

V gene TRBV5-6 combines with J gene TRBJ2-3, with 13 bases that match TRBD2. V dropped 6 bases and J dropped 3; count of bases not matched to a gene: 13. This CDR3 has 18 amino acids. Germline loops: CDR1 SGHDT, CDR2 YYEEEE. CDR3 nucleotides: TGTGCCAGCACGCTCCCGGGACTAGCGGGGCGGTGGACAGATACGCAGTATTTT. This translates into CASTLPGLAGRWTDTQYF.

The chain carries TRBV5-1 and TRBJ2-1; 12 bases align to TRBD2. Germline loops: CDR1 SGHRS, CDR2 YFSETQ. V lost 0 bases and J lost 9; bases outside the gene matches: 7. This CDR3 is 16 amino acids long. The CDR3 here is CASSLAVTSGGSEQFF. The CDR3 region has the DNA TGCGCCAGCAGCTTGGCCGTGACTAGCGGGGGTAGTGAGCAGTTCTTC. Together with reference TRBV5-1 and TRBJ2-1, the CDR3 gives the full variable domain: KAGVTQTPRYLIKTRGQQVTLSCSPISGHRSVSWYQQTPGQGLQFLFEYFSETQRNKGNFPGRFSGRQFSNSRSEMNVSTLELGDSALYLCASSLAVTSGGSEQFFGPGTRLTVL.

The rearrangement joins TRBV5-1 to TRBJ2-1, with TRBD2 matching 9 bases. Per the germline V gene, CDR1 is SGHRS and CDR2 is YFSETQ. V dropped 0 bases and J dropped 5; count of bases not matched to a gene: 6. This CDR3 comprises 16 residues. Here the CDR3 reads CASSLGGTSRNNEQFF. DNA for the CDR3: TGCGCCAGCAGCTTGGGGGGGACTAGCCGGAACAATGAGCAGTTCTTC.

V usage is TRBV28 and J usage is TRBJ2-2; TRBD2 aligns across 14 bases. This CDR3 has 14 amino acids. V lost 8 bases and J lost 8; bases outside the gene matches: 4. Germline V lookup: CDR1 MDHEN, CDR2 SYDVKM. The CDR3 spells CASGGLAGGGELFF. The CDR3 DNA follows: TGTGCCAGCGGAGGACTAGCGGGAGGAGGGGAGCTGTTTTTT.

The rearrangement uses TRBV10-1 and TRBJ1-3; tentatively, D is TRBD1 (6 bases). The CDR3 is 18 amino acids. Trimming removed 5 bases at V and 3 bases at J, with 23 bases between. CDR1 is WNHNN and CDR2 is SYGVQD in the germline V gene (reference sequence). CDR3 sequence reads: CASSLTRPGGAGGNTIYF. Here the CDR3 DNA reads TGCGCCAGCAGTCTCACCCGGCCGGGGGGGGCGGGTGGAAACACCATATATTTT.

CDR3 DNA: TGTGCCAGCAGAACTAGCGGGAGGAATGAGCAGTTCTTC. This gives the protein CASRTSGRNEQFF. This chain links TRBV7-9 with TRBJ2-1, with TRBD2 matching over 12 bases. The CDR3 covers 13 residues. V trimming: 6 bases; J trimming: 7 bases; junction bases outside the gene matches: 1. Germline CDR1 reads SEHNR; CDR2 reads FQNEAQ (reference sequence).

On this clone itself: The junction does not match germline at one end; this may be a read error. The CDR3 nucleotides read TGTGCCAGCAGCGTAACCGGGACTACGTACAATGAGCAGTTCTTC. Translation: CASSVTGTTYNEQFF. The chain is built from TRBV7-3 and TRBJ2-1; 7 bases match TRBD2. Germline V gene lookup returns CDR1 SGHTA and CDR2 FQGTGA. The CDR3 runs to 15 residues. The full variable domain, completed using reference TRBV7-3 and TRBJ2-1, is GAGVSQTPSNKVTEKGKYVELRCDPISGHTALYWYRQSLGQGPEFLIYFQGTGAADDSGLPNDRFFAVRPEGSVSTLKIQRTERGDSAVYLCASSVTGTTYNEQFFGPGTRLTVL.

The gene calls are TRBV6-6 and TRBJ2-7; D possibly corresponds to TRBD1 (6 bases). The V and J ends lost 5 bases and 6 bases respectively, with 14 bases between them. The germline CDR1 and CDR2 sequences are MNHNY and SVGAGI (reference sequence). The CDR3 is made up of 13 amino acids. The CDR3 is CASSGRLGAEQYF. CDR3 DNA sequence: TGTGCCAGCAGTGGACGGCTGGGGGCCGAGCAGTACTTC.

This rearrangement joins TRBV5-1 to TRBJ2-2; 11 nucleotides line up with TRBD1. The germline V gene has CDR1 SGHRS and CDR2 YFSETQ. The V segment lost 4 bases and the J segment 6 bases; nucleotides outside the gene matches: 11. This CDR3 comprises 17 residues. The DNA of the CDR3 is TGCGCCAGCAGCGGCGGGACAGGGGGGATGACGGCCGGGGAGCTGTTTTTT. Translation: CASSGGTGGMTAGELFF. The full variable domain, its missing parts supplied by reference TRBV5-1 and TRBJ2-2, is KAGVTQTPRYLIKTRGQQVTLSCSPISGHRSVSWYQQTPGQGLQFLFEYFSETQRNKGNFPGRFSGRQFSNSRSEMNVSTLELGDSALYLCASSGGTGGMTAGELFFGEGSRLTVL.

The V and J genes are TRBV23-1 and TRBJ1-4; 7 bases align to TRBD1. TRBV23-1 is identified as an open reading frame with a role that is uncertain. Trimming at V came to 4 bases and at J to 1 base, leaving 12 bases not matched to a gene. The CDR3 is 18 amino acids. The CDR3 DNA reads TGCGCCAGCAGTCCCCGAGGGGGCGGGAAAGGAACTAATGAAAAACTGTTTTTT. Translating gives CASSPRGGGKGTNEKLFF.

V usage is TRBV5-1 and J usage is TRBJ2-2; 8 bases are shared with TRBD1. The V gene end was trimmed by 4 bases and the J gene end by 7 bases; junction bases not matched to a gene: 12. Germline CDR1 and CDR2: SGHRS and YFSETQ. The CDR3 is 16 amino acids. CDR3 region: CASSPRQGADSGELFF. The CDR3 DNA sequence: TGCGCCAGCAGCCCCCGGCAGGGGGCGGATAGCGGGGAGCTGTTTTTT.

The chain links TRBV5-1 to TRBJ2-5; 7 bases are shared with TRBD2. CDR1 is SGHRS, CDR2 YFSETQ, per germline. The trim removed 4 bases at V and 5 bases at J, leaving 5 bases unmatched. The CDR3 spans 13 residues. The CDR3 region is CASSGGGAETQYF. CDR3 DNA: TGCGCCAGCAGCGGGGGAGGGGCTGAGACCCAGTACTTC.

The V and J genes are TRBV27 and TRBJ2-1, with 7 bases that match TRBD1. CDR1 is MNHEY, CDR2 SMNVEV, per germline (reference sequence). The CDR3 extends over 17 amino acids. Trimming removed 6 bases from V and 0 bases from J; junction bases left unmatched: 11. CDR3 DNA sequence: TGTGCCAGCAGGCGTCCGGGACAGCTCCACTCCTACAATGAGCAGTTCTTC. This sequence encodes CASRRPGQLHSYNEQFF.

The gene calls are TRBV7-2 and TRBJ2-1; 8 nucleotides agree with TRBD2. The germline V gene has CDR1 SGHTA and CDR2 FQGNSA. V lost 6 bases and J lost 7; bases outside the gene matches: 17. This CDR3 is 17 amino acids long. In DNA, the CDR3 is TGTGCCAGCAGGTACGGCCTGAAGCGGGAGAGTGGAAATGAGCAGTTCTTC. The encoded protein is CASRYGLKRESGNEQFF.

The CDR3: CAILLLAETQYF. CDR3 nucleotide sequence: TGTGCCATCCTACTACTAGCCGAGACCCAGTACTTC. The chain has TRBV7-3 and TRBJ2-5, with D perhaps TRBD2 (6 bases). CDR3 length: 12 residues. Germline lookup yields CDR1 SGHTA and CDR2 FQGTGA. The V end lost 10 bases, the J end lost 5 bases, and 14 bases lay between the germline ends.

The V gene is TRBV10-2, the J gene TRBJ2-3, with D perhaps matching TRBD2 (6 bases). Germline CDR1 and CDR2: WSHSY and SAAADI. The CDR3 contains 14 residues. Trimming took 6 bases from V and 0 from J, leaving 10 bases between them. CDR3 residues: CASRGGSSTDTQYF. In DNA, the CDR3 is TGCGCCAGCAGGGGAGGTTCCAGCACAGATACGCAGTATTTT.